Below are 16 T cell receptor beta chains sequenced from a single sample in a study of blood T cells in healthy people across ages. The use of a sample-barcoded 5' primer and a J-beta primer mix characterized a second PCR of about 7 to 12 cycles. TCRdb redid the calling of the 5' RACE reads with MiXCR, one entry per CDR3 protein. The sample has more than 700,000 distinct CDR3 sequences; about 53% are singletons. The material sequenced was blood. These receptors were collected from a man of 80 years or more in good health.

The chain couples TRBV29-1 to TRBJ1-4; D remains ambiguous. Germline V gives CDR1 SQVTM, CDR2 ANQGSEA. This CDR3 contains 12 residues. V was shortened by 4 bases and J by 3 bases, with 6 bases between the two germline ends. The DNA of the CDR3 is TGCAGCGTTGTTATGGCTAATGAAAAACTGTTTTTT. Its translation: CSVVMANEKLFF.

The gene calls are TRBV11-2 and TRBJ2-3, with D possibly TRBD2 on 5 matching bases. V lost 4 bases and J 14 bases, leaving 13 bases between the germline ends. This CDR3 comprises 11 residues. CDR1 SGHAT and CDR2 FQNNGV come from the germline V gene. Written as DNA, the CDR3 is TGTGCCAGCAGCTCCTTGGGAGACGCGTATTTT. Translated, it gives CASSSLGDAYF.

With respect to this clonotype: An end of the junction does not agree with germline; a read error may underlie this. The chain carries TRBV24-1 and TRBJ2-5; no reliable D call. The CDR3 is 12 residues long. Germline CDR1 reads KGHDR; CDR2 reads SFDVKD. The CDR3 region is CATSDPSTEQNF. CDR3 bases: TGTGCCACCAGTGATCCTTCTACCGAGCAGAACTTC.

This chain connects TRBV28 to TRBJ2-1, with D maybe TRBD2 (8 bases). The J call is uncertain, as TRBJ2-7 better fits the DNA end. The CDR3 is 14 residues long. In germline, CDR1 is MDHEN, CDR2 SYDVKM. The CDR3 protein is CATTGRGRLGEQYF. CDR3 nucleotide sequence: TGTGCCACCACCGGGAGGGGGCGCCTGGGTGAGCAGTACTTC.

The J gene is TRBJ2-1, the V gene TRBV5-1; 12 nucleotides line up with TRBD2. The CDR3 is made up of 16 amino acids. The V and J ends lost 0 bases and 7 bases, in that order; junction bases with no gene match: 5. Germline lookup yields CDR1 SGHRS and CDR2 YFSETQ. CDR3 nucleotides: TGCGCCAGCAGCTTGGCCGGGCTAGCGGGAGGGAATGAGCAGTTCTTC. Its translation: CASSLAGLAGGNEQFF.

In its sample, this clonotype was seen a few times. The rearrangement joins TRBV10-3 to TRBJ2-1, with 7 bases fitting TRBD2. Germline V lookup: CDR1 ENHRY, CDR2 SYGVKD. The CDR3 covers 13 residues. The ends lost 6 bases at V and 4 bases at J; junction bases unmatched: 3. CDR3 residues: CAIRGREYNEQFF. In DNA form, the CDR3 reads TGTGCCATCAGGGGGAGGGAGTACAATGAGCAGTTCTTC.

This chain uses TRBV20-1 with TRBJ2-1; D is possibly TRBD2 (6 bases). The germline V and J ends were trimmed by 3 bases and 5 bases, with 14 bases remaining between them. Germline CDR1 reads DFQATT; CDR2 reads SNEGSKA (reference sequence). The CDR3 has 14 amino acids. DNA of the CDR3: TGCAGTGCTAGTTCTCTAGCGCTAAACAATGAGCAGTTCTTC. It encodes CSASSLALNNEQFF.

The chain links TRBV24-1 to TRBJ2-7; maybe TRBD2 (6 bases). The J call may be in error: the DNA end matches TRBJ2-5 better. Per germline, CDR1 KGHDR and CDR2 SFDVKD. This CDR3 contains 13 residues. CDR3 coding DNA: TGTGCCACCAGTGTTCCGGGAGCGGAGACCCAGTACTTC. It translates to CATSVPGAETQYF.

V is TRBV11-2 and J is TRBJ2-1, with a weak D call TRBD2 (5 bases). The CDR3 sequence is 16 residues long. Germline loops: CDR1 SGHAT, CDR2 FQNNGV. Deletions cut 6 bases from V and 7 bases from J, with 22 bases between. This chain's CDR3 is CASRTPLTGPGNEQFF. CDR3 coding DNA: TGTGCCAGCAGGACTCCTTTGACCGGGCCGGGGAATGAGCAGTTCTTC.

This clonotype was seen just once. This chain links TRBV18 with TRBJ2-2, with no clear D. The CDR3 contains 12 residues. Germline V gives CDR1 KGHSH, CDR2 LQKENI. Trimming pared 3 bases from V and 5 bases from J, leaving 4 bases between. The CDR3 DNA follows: TGTGCCAGCTCACCGGCAACCGGGGAGCTGTTTTTT. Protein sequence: CASSPATGELFF.

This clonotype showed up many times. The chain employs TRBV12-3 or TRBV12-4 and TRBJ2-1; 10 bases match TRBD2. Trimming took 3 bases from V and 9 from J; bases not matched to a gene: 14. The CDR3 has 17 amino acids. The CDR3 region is CASSFMGRASGSLEQFF. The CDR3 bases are TGTGCCAGCAGTTTTATGGGACGGGCTAGCGGGAGCCTTGAGCAGTTCTTC.

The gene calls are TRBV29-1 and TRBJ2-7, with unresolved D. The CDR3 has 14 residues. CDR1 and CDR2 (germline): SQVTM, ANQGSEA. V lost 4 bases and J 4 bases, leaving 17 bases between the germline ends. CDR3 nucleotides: TGCAGCGTTGGGGGAACGGCAAGTATGTACGAGCAGTACTTC. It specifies CSVGGTASMYEQYF.

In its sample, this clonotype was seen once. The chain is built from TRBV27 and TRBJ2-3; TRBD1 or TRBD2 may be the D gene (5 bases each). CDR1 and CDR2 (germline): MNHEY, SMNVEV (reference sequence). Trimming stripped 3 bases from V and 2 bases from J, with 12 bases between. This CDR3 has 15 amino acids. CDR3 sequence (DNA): TGTGCCAGCAGTTTGAGGGGCTTCTACACAGATACGCAGTATTTT. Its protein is CASSLRGFYTDTQYF.

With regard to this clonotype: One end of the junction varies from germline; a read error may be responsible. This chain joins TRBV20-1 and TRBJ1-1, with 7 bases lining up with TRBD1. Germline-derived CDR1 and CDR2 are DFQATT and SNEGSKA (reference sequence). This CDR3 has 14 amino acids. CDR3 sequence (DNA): TGCAGTGCCCCAGGGGGACCTATGAACACTAAAGCTTTCTTT. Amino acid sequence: CSAPGGPMNTKAFF.

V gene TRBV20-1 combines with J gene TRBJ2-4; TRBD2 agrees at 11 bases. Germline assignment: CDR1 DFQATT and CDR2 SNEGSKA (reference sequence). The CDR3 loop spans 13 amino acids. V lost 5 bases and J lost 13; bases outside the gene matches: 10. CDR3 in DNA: TGCAGTGCTCCTCCTAGCGGGGGGAGTGGGCAGTACTTC. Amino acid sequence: CSAPPSGGSGQYF.

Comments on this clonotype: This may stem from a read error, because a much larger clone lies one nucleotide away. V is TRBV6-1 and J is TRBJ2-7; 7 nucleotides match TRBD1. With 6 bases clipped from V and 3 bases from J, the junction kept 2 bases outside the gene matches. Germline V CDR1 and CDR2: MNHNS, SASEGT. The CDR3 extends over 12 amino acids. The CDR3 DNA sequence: TGTGCCAGCAGGTGGACAGGCTACGAGCAGTACTTC. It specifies CASRWTGYEQYF.